These 32 T cell receptor beta chains originate from one sample sequenced in a study of blood T cell repertoires in COVID-19. Clones were read by immunoSEQ multiplex PCR, and TCRdb kept only the in-frame ones, dropping some. The sample contains 45,000 or so clones, over 75% of which appear only once. Sample: peripheral blood. All receptors derive from a woman at least 80 years old with acute or convalescent COVID-19.

The chain combines TRBV9 with TRBJ2-1, with 13 bases lining up with TRBD2. The CDR3 is 16 residues long. The V gene's germline CDR1 is SGDLS and CDR2 YYNGEE. Trimming removed 5 bases from V and 7 bases from J; junction bases left unmatched: 9. The CDR3 is CASSPPGTSGMNEQFF. DNA of the CDR3: TGTGCCAGCAGTCCACCCGGGACTAGCGGGATGAATGAGCAGTTCTTC.

CDR3 protein: CASSLAAGVGNEQFF. The CDR3 DNA sequence: TGCGCCAGCAGCTTGGCGGCGGGAGTGGGCAATGAGCAGTTCTTC. The chain is built from TRBV5-1 and TRBJ2-1; TRBD2 matches 7 bases. J gave up 6 bases and V 0 bases, and 6 bases lay outside the gene matches. The CDR3 contains 15 residues. The V gene's germline CDR1 is SGHRS and CDR2 YFSETQ.

V and J are TRBV19 and TRBJ2-2; 7 bases agree with TRBD2. Looked up from germline, CDR1 is LNHDA and CDR2 is SQIVND (reference sequence). Losses at the gene ends were 7 bases for V and 1 base for J; bases not matched to a gene: 9. The CDR3 is 16 amino acids. The CDR3 DNA reads as TGTGCCAGTAACCGGGGGGTGAGGTTGAACACCGGGGAGCTGTTTTTT. Translated, it gives CASNRGVRLNTGELFF.

This clone was seen only a few times. The rearrangement uses TRBV12-1 and TRBJ2-1; TRBD2, the table's D call, lacks a check against the DNA. TRBV12-1 is designated a pseudogene. This CDR3 spans 16 amino acids. CDR3 residues: CASSAPLAGESNEQFF. The CDR3 DNA sequence: TGTGCCAGCAGCGCCCCTCTAGCGGGAGAATCTAATGAGCAGTTCTTC.

This clone occurred a few times. V gene TRBV19 combines with J gene TRBJ1-1; 7 bases match TRBD1. Trimming cost V 6 bases and J 2 bases; bases outside gene matches: 12. The CDR3 sequence is 16 residues long. CDR1 and CDR2 from the germline V gene are LNHDA and SQIVND (reference sequence). The CDR3 here is CASRYTTRGANTEAFF. CDR3 nucleotide sequence: TGTGCCAGTAGGTACACTACCAGGGGGGCCAACACTGAAGCTTTCTTT.

This chain links TRBV4-1 with TRBJ1-4, with 9 bases identical to TRBD1. The germline gives CDR1 MGHRA, CDR2 YSYEKL. J lost 8 bases, V lost 3 bases, and 7 bases had no gene match. This CDR3 comprises 15 residues. The CDR3 coding sequence is TGCGCCAGCAGCCACGATGTGACAGGGGGAGAAAAACTGTTTTTT. Protein: CASSHDVTGGEKLFF.

The rearrangement uses TRBV6-2 or TRBV6-3 and TRBJ2-7; D is possibly TRBD1 (6 bases). CDR3 length equals 16 residues. Trimming left V 5 bases short and J 3 bases short, with 20 bases between. Germline V gives CDR1 MNHEY, CDR2 SVGEGT. CDR3 DNA: TGTGCCAGCAGTCCGGTGGTGGGGGCCGCCTACTACGAGCAGTACTTC. Protein product: CASSPVVGAAYYEQYF.

The gene calls are TRBV3-1 (or the pseudogene TRBV3-2) and TRBJ2-1; 9 nucleotides line up with TRBD2. V lost 4 bases, J lost 7 bases, and 20 bases stayed unmatched. Per germline, CDR1 LGHDT and CDR2 YNNKEL (reference sequence). The CDR3 is made up of 19 amino acids. The CDR3 region is CASSPHRALAGTQGNEQFF. CDR3 nucleotides: TGTGCCAGCAGCCCCCATAGGGCCCTAGCGGGAACACAGGGTAATGAGCAGTTCTTC.

The chain is built from TRBV5-1 and TRBJ1-6, with 8 bases identical to TRBD1. The length of the CDR3 is 14 residues. With V trimmed by 4 bases and J by 10 bases, 7 bases remained unmatched. The V gene's germline CDR1 is SGHRS and CDR2 YFSETQ. CDR3 DNA sequence: TGCGCCAGCAGCGTCGGACAGGGTTTCTCACCCCTCCACTTT. Translation gives CASSVGQGFSPLHF.

The rearrangement uses TRBV19 and TRBJ1-2; no clear D. The CDR3 length is 12 residues. The V gene lost 7 bases and the J gene lost 4 bases, with 10 bases spanning the gap. Germline values: CDR1 LNHDA, CDR2 SQIVND (reference sequence). This CDR3 reads CASTREGYGYTF. The DNA for the CDR3 is TGTGCCAGTACCCGGGAAGGCTATGGCTACACCTTC.

The chain combines TRBV7-2 with TRBJ1-5; a weak D match, TRBD1 (6 bases). The CDR3 runs to 15 residues. V dropped 1 base and J dropped 6 bases, with 13 bases sitting between them. Per the germline V gene, CDR1 is SGHTA and CDR2 is FQGNSA. CDR3 amino acids: CASSLDGGAGQPQHF. In DNA form, the CDR3 reads TGTGCCAGCAGCTTAGATGGGGGGGCGGGTCAGCCCCAGCATTTT.

In its sample, this clone was seen once. This chain connects TRBV19 to TRBJ2-1; the match to TRBD2 covers 8 bases. This CDR3 has 15 amino acids. The germline CDR1 and CDR2 sequences are LNHDA and SQIVND (reference sequence). V lost 1 base, J lost 7 bases, and 6 bases stayed unmatched. The CDR3 region is CASSIGAGVGNEQFF. The CDR3 bases are TGTGCCAGTAGTATAGGAGCGGGAGTCGGGAATGAGCAGTTCTTC. Complete variable domain (other parts from reference TRBV19 and TRBJ2-1): DGGITQSPKYLFRKEGQNVTLSCEQNLNHDAMYWYRQDPGQGLRLIYYSQIVNDFQKGDIAEGYSVSREKKESFPLTVTSAQKNPTAFYLCASSIGAGVGNEQFFGPGTRLTVL.

This clone was seen once. J is TRBJ2-1 and V is TRBV10-3; TRBD2 matches 12 bases. CDR3 length: 16 residues. The V segment lost 3 bases and the J segment 7 bases; nucleotides outside the gene matches: 7. Germline V gene lookup returns CDR1 ENHRY and CDR2 SYGVKD. Here the CDR3 reads CAISESLAGGDNEQFF. CDR3 in DNA: TGTGCCATCAGTGAATCCCTAGCGGGAGGGGATAATGAGCAGTTCTTC.

The chain joins TRBV24-1 to TRBJ2-2; the match to TRBD1 covers 7 bases. The CDR3 length is 14 residues. Per germline, CDR1 KGHDR and CDR2 SFDVKD. The junction had 3 bases not matched to a gene; V was cut back by 4 bases and J by 5 bases. The CDR3 DNA reads as TGTGCCACCAGTGAACCACAGGGGACCGGGGAGCTGTTTTTT. This codes for CATSEPQGTGELFF.

V gene TRBV6-5 combines with J gene TRBJ2-3; maybe TRBD2 (6 bases). CDR1 and CDR2 from the germline V gene are MNHEY and SVGAGI. CDR3 length equals 15 residues. Trimming took 7 bases from V and 6 from J, leaving 20 bases between them. The DNA for the CDR3 is TGTGCCAGCAACCCCGGGAGTTCGCCATCTGATACGCAGTATTTT. It translates to CASNPGSSPSDTQYF.

V is TRBV10-3 and J is TRBJ2-7; 7 positions agree with TRBD1. Germline CDR1 is ENHRY and CDR2 is SYGVKD. The length of the CDR3 is 13 residues. J gave up 3 bases and V 7 bases, and 6 bases lay outside the gene matches. The CDR3 protein is CAITGDSNYEQYF. In DNA, the CDR3 is TGTGCCATCACCGGGGACAGCAACTACGAGCAGTACTTC.

The chain links TRBV28 to TRBJ2-7; D not certain. This CDR3 spans 14 amino acids. Trimming left V 7 bases short and J 2 bases short, with 15 bases between. Germline V lookup: CDR1 MDHEN, CDR2 SYDVKM. CDR3 region: CASTSNTLTYEQYF. The CDR3 DNA sequence: TGTGCCAGCACCTCAAATACTTTAACCTACGAGCAGTACTTC. Using reference TRBV28 and TRBJ2-7 for the parts outside the CDR3, the full variable domain is DVKVTQSSRYLVKRTGEKVFLECVQDMDHENMFWYRQDPGLGLRLIYFSYDVKMKEKGDIPEGYSVSREKKERFSLILESASTNQTSMYLCASTSNTLTYEQYFGPGTRLTVT.

The CDR3 nucleotides read TGTGCCAGCAGTGCCCGACAGGGAATGCAAAATTCACCCCTCCACTTT. It translates to CASSARQGMQNSPLHF. The chain joins TRBV25-1 to TRBJ1-6; 7 nucleotides align to TRBD1. Trimming removed 4 bases from V and 7 bases from J; junction bases left unmatched: 10. Germline V lookup: CDR1 MGHDK, CDR2 SYGVNS. The CDR3 is made up of 16 amino acids. Variable domain in full (rest from reference TRBV25-1 and TRBJ1-6): EADIYQTPRYLVIGTGKKITLECSQTMGHDKMYWYQQDPGMELHLIHYSYGVNSTEKGDLSSESTVSRIRTEHFPLTLESARPSHTSQYLCASSARQGMQNSPLHFGNGTRLTVT.

The chain is built from TRBV29-1 and TRBJ2-1; 7 bases match TRBD1. Germline trimming cut 4 bases from V and 9 bases from J; bases unmatched to any gene: 6. Germline V gives CDR1 SQVTM, CDR2 ANQGSEA. The CDR3 runs to 12 residues. This CDR3 is CSVVRGLGEQFF. The CDR3 nucleotides are TGCAGCGTTGTAAGGGGGCTGGGTGAGCAGTTCTTC.

The sample holds a few counts of this clone. The chain uses TRBV5-1 and TRBJ2-1; 7 positions match TRBD2. V gave up 4 bases and J gave up 4 bases; unmatched junction bases: 17. Germline lookup yields CDR1 SGHRS and CDR2 YFSETQ. The CDR3 length is 18 residues. DNA of the CDR3: TGCGCCAGCAGCCCTGGTCTCTCTAGCGGCAAGCCTTACAATGAGCAGTTCTTC. Its translation: CASSPGLSSGKPYNEQFF. The full variable domain, its missing parts supplied by reference TRBV5-1 and TRBJ2-1, is KAGVTQTPRYLIKTRGQQVTLSCSPISGHRSVSWYQQTPGQGLQFLFEYFSETQRNKGNFPGRFSGRQFSNSRSEMNVSTLELGDSALYLCASSPGLSSGKPYNEQFFGPGTRLTVL.

This rearrangement joins TRBV7-2 to TRBJ2-1, with TRBD2 matching 8 bases. Per germline, CDR1 SGHTA and CDR2 FQGNSA. CDR3 length: 14 amino acids. V was clipped by 3 bases and J by 3 bases; unmatched bases: 1. The CDR3 sequence is CASSFLAGYNEQFF. The CDR3 DNA reads as TGTGCCAGCAGCTTCCTAGCGGGCTACAATGAGCAGTTCTTC.

The chain combines TRBV5-1 with TRBJ2-1; 11 nucleotides line up with TRBD2. CDR1 is SGHRS and CDR2 is YFSETQ in the germline V gene. This CDR3 has 14 amino acids. J was trimmed by 3 bases and V by 6 bases; bases with no gene match: 2. CDR3 residues: CASTTSGSYNEQFF. In DNA, the CDR3 is TGCGCCAGCACTACTAGCGGGAGCTACAATGAGCAGTTCTTC.

The V call is TRBV2, the J call TRBJ2-1; 9 bases fit TRBD1. V lost 5 bases and J lost 7; bases outside the gene matches: 3. Germline V gene data show CDR1 as SNHLY and CDR2 as FYNNEI. The length of the CDR3 is 13 residues. As DNA, the CDR3 is TGTGCCAGCAGTTCACAGGGGGCGAATGAGCAGTTCTTC. This sequence encodes CASSSQGANEQFF.

The gene calls are TRBV18 and TRBJ1-2, with 7 bases identical to TRBD1. Germline CDR1 reads KGHSH; CDR2 reads LQKENI. V dropped 3 bases and J dropped 5; count of bases not matched to a gene: 12. This CDR3 is 16 amino acids long. This CDR3 reads CASSPLGQELSYGYTF. In DNA form, the CDR3 reads TGTGCCAGCTCACCCCTCGGACAGGAACTGTCATATGGCTACACCTTC.

The chain links TRBV28 to TRBJ1-4; TRBD1 aligns across 10 bases. The V gene's germline CDR1 is MDHEN and CDR2 SYDVKM. V gave up 8 bases and J gave up 3 bases; unmatched junction bases: 9. The CDR3 length is 16 residues. The CDR3 reads CASGDRGMVSNEKLFF. DNA of the CDR3: TGTGCCAGCGGGGACAGGGGCATGGTATCTAATGAAAAACTGTTTTTT. Complete variable domain (other parts from reference TRBV28 and TRBJ1-4): DVKVTQSSRYLVKRTGEKVFLECVQDMDHENMFWYRQDPGLGLRLIYFSYDVKMKEKGDIPEGYSVSREKKERFSLILESASTNQTSMYLCASGDRGMVSNEKLFFGSGTQLSVL.

The V and J genes are TRBV7-8 and TRBJ1-1; perhaps TRBD1 as D (5 bases). There are 16 residues in the CDR3. Trimming left V 4 bases short and J 4 bases short, with 19 bases between. Germline CDR1 reads SGHVS; CDR2 reads FQNEAQ. In DNA form, the CDR3 reads TGTGCCAGCAGCTCCCGTCTCACACAGGAGGGCACTGAAGCTTTCTTT. Protein: CASSSRLTQEGTEAFF.

This clone showed up just a few times. V is TRBV24-1 and J is TRBJ1-3; TRBD1 might be the D (5 bases). CDR1 and CDR2 from the germline V gene are KGHDR and SFDVKD. CDR3 size: 15 residues. V was shortened by 11 bases and J by 2 bases, with 18 bases between the two germline ends. CDR3: CANSKRGSAGNTIYF. CDR3 coding DNA: TGTGCCAATTCAAAAAGGGGCAGCGCTGGAAACACCATATATTTT.

This CDR3 is CASSIQGANTEAFF. The CDR3 DNA reads as TGTGCCAGTAGTATACAGGGGGCGAACACTGAAGCTTTCTTT. The rearrangement uses TRBV19 and TRBJ1-1; 8 nucleotides agree with TRBD1. CDR3 length equals 14 residues. V shed 2 bases, J shed 1 base, and the junction held 0 bases outside the gene matches. CDR1 and CDR2 (germline): LNHDA, SQIVND (reference sequence).

The J gene is TRBJ2-1, the V gene TRBV5-4; possible D gene TRBD2, 7 bases. CDR3 size: 11 residues. V was shortened by 5 bases and J by 11 bases, with 11 bases between the two germline ends. In germline, CDR1 is SGHNT, CDR2 YYREEE (reference sequence). CDR3: CASSRGGKQFF. In nucleotides, the CDR3 is TGTGCCAGCAGTAGGGGGGGAAAGCAGTTCTTC.

The chain combines TRBV29-1 with TRBJ2-7; D remains unclear. Germline V gene data show CDR1 as SQVTM and CDR2 as ANQGSEA. This CDR3 spans 14 amino acids. V lost 6 bases, J lost 4 bases, and 19 bases lay in between. The CDR3 region is CSVVFGPASYEQYF. CDR3 in DNA: TGCAGCGTCGTTTTCGGTCCTGCGAGTTACGAGCAGTACTTC.

J is TRBJ2-1 and V is TRBV6-4, with D tentatively TRBD2 (6 bases). Trimming stripped 7 bases from V and 9 bases from J, with 19 bases between. The CDR3 consists of 14 residues. Germline assignment: CDR1 MRHNA and CDR2 SNTAGT. CDR3 sequence (DNA): TGTGCCAGCAAGAGTGACGCACAAGCGGGTGAGCAGTTCTTC. This codes for CASKSDAQAGEQFF.

V and J are TRBV27 and TRBJ2-3, with 8 bases aligning to TRBD2. The ends lost 6 bases at V and 6 bases at J; junction bases unmatched: 14. In germline, CDR1 is MNHEY, CDR2 SMNVEV (reference sequence). The CDR3 totals 16 residues. CDR3 sequence reads: CASRLTRLPSGDTQYF. The CDR3 DNA reads as TGTGCCAGCAGATTAACCCGACTCCCTAGCGGGGATACGCAGTATTTT.